The sample holds one count of the clone carrying this T cell receptor (beta chain). What it binds is not known. Trimming took 4 bases from V and 0 from J, leaving 12 bases between them. Germline V gives CDR1 MNHEY, CDR2 SMNVEV (reference sequence). The CDR3 runs 15 residues. These data come from a study of cytomegalovirus exposure and HLA in healthy donors. This PCR relied on a set of 60 Vbeta primers and 13 Jbeta primers. The table came from immunoSEQ multiplex PCR; TCRdb's copy has only in-frame clones and leaves some out. This sample has about 160,000 clones, with around 68% found just once. The study's findings and limits: Most of the CMV-associated TCR beta chains (in a later analysis) appeared to be HLA-restricted. One variant, a missense change in DCLRE1C, was linked in a later analysis to TCR beta V- and J-gene trimming. The likely explanation for a cluster of highly shared sequence variants was sequencing artifact.

Material for sequencing was PBMCs. The chain is built from TRBV27 and TRBJ1-2; D remains unclear. The receptor was isolated from a woman aged 40 to 49 in good health and CMV-seropositive. The CDR3: CASSSPSGANYGYTF. The CDR3 DNA is TGTGCCAGCAGTTCGCCTTCCGGGGCTAACTATGGCTACACCTTC.